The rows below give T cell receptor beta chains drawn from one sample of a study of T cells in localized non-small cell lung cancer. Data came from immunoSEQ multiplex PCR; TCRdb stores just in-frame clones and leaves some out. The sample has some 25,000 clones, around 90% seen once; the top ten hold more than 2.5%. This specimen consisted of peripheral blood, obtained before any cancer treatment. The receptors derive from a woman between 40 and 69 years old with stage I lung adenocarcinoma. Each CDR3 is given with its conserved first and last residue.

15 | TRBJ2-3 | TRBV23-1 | CASIRLAVKTDTQYF
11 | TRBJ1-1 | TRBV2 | CASREWTEAFF
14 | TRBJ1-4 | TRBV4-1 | CASSPGGAGEKLFF
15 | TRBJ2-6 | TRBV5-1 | CASSFMNSFANVLTF
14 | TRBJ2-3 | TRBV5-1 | CASSVGQPTDTQYF
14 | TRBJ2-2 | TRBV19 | CASSVQGGTGELFF
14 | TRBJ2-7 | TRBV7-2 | CASSSREVGYEQYF
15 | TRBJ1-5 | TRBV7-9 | CASSLGTATDQPQHF
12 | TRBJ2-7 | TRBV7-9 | CASSLAGFEQYF
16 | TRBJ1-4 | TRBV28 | CASSAPSGSGNEKLFF
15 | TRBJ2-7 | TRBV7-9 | CASSLGGGLAYEQYF
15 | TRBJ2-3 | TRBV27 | CASSSHRGGTDTQYF
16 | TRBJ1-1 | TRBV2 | CASSLERTGRNTEAFF
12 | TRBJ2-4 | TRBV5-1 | CASSLDKNIQYF
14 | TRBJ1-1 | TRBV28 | CASRSGGLNTEAFF
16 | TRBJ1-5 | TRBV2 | CASSEAFGTGGQPQHF
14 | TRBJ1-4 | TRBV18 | CASSPSKIQEKLFF
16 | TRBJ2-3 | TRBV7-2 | CASSLRLAASTDTQYF
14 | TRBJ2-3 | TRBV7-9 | CASSLVDSTDTQYF
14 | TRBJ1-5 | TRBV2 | CASSEQGNNQPQHF
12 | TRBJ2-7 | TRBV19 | CASSTLGYEQYF
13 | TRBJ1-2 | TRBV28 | CASSSGAPYGYTF
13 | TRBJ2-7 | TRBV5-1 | CASSLGTVYEQYF
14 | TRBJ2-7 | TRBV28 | CASSLHRQHYEQYF
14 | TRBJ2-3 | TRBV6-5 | CASSLGAQTDTQYF
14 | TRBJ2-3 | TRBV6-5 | CASSYSPRGDTQYF
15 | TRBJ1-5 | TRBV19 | CASSRNGVSNQPQHF
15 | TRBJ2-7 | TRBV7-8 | CASSLSGGATGEQYF
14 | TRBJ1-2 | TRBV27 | CASRRQGNNYGYTF
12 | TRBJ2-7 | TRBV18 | CASSTGRYEQYF
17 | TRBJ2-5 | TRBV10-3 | CAISESTGGTVEETQYF
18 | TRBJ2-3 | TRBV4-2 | CASSQLKAGGIITDTQYF
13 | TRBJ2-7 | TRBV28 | CASSGTTDYEQYF
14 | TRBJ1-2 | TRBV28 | CASRGPPPNYGYTF
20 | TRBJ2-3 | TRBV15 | CATSRGGLAGWVSSTDTQYF
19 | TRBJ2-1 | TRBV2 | CASSGGEGGTAGHYNEQFF
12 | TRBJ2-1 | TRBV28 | CASSQSQGKQFF
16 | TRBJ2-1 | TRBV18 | CTSSLTRAGGPGEQFF
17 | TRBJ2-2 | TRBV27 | CASRDFPGRANTGELFF
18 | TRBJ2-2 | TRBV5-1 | CASSSIITGYANTGELFF
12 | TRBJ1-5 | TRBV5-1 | CASSLQDQPQHF
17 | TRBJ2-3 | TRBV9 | CASSAAPQTKGRNTQYF
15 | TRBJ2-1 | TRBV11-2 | CASSLGGSSYNEQFF
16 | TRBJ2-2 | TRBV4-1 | CASSQEKLFATGELFF
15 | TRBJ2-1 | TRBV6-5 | CASSFSRSSYNEQFF
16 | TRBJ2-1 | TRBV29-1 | CSVGTSGRASYNEQFF
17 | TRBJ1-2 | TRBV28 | CASSSLVVWGHNYGYTF
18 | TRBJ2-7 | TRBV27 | CASSLESPYSTGSYEQYF